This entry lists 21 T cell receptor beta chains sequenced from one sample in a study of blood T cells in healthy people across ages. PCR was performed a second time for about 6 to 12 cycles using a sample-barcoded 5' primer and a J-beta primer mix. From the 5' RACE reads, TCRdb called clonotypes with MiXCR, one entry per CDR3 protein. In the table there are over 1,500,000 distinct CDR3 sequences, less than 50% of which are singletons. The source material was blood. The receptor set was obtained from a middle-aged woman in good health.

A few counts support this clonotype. The CDR3 spells CSAPGGGYTF. In nucleotides, the CDR3 is TGCAGTGCTCCAGGGGGTGGCTACACCTTC. This chain uses TRBV20-1 with TRBJ1-2; 7 bases are shared with TRBD1. The CDR3 extends over 10 amino acids. The V segment lost 5 bases and the J segment 7 bases; nucleotides outside the gene matches: 1. The germline CDR1 and CDR2 sequences are DFQATT and SNEGSKA (reference sequence).

CDR3 amino acids: CASSKVCRDRDTQYF. In DNA, the CDR3 is TGTGCCAGCAGCAAAGTGTGCAGGGATAGGGATACGCAGTATTTT. The chain carries TRBV21-1 and TRBJ2-3; TRBD1, the table's D call, lacks a check against the DNA. TRBV21-1 is noted as a pseudogene. This CDR3 comprises 15 residues.

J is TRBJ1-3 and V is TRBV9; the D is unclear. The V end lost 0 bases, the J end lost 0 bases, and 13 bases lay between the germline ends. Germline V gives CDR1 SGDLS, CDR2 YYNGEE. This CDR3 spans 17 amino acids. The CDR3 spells CASSVEVEPLSGNTIYF. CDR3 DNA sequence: TGTGCCAGCAGCGTAGAGGTGGAGCCCCTCTCTGGAAACACCATATATTTT. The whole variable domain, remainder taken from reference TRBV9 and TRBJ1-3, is DSGVTQTPKHLITATGQRVTLRCSPRSGDLSVYWYQQSLDQGLQFLIQYYNGEERAKGNILERFSAQQFPDLHSELNLSSLELGDSALYFCASSVEVEPLSGNTIYFGEGSWLTVV.

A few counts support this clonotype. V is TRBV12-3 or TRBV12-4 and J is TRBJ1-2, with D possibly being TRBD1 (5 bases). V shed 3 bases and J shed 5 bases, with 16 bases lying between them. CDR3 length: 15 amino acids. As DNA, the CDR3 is TGTGCCAGCAGTTTGTCAGGGAGTGTGAGATATGGCTACACCTTC. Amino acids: CASSLSGSVRYGYTF.

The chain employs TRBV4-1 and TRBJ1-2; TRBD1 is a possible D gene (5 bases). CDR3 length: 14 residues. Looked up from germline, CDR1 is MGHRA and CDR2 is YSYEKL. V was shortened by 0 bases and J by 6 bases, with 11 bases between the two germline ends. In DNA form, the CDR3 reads TGCGCCAGCAGCCAAGATGTAGGGGACCATGGCTACACCTTC. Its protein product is CASSQDVGDHGYTF.

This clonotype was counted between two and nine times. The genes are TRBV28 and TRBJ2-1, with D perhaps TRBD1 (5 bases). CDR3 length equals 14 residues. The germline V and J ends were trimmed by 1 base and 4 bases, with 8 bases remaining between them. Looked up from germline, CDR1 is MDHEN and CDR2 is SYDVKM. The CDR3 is CASSLYQGYNEQFF. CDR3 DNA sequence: TGTGCCAGCAGTTTATACCAGGGTTACAATGAGCAGTTCTTC.

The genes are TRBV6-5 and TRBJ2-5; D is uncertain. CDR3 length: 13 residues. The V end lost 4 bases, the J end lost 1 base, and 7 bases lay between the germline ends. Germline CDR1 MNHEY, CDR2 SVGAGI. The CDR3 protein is CASSSMIQETQYF. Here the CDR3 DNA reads TGTGCCAGCAGTTCGATGATCCAAGAGACCCAGTACTTC.

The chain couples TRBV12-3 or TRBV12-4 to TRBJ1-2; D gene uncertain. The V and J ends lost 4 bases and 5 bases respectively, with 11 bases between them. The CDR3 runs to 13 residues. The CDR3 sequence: CASSSVVGYGYTF. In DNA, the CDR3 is TGTGCCAGCAGTTCGGTAGTCGGGTATGGCTACACCTTC.

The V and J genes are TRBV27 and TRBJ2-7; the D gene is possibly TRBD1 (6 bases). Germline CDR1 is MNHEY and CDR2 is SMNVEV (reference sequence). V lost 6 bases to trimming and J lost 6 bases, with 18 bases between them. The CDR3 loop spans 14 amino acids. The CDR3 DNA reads TGTGCCAGCAGGTTGGCAGGGGTCCCCCTCGAGCAGTACTTC. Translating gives CASRLAGVPLEQYF.

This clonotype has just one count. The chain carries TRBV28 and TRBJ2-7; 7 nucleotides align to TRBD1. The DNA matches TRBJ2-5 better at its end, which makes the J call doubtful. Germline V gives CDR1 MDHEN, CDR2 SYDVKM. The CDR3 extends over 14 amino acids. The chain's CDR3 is CAVREQGRKETQYF. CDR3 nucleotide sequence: TGTGCCGTGCGAGAACAGGGGAGAAAAGAGACCCAGTACTTC.

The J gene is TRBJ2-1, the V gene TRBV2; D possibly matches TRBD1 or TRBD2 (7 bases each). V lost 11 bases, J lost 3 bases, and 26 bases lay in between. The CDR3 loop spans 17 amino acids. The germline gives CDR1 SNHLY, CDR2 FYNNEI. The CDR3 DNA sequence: TGTGCCCTTGGGCAGGGGGTGGTCGGGGGGCTCTACAATGAGCAGTTCTTC. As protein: CALGQGVVGGLYNEQFF.

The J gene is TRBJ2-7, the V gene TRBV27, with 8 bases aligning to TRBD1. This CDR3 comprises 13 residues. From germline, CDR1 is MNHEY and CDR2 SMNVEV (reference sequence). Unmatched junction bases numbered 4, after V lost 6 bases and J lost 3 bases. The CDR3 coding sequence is TGTGCCAGCAGGCCAGGGGGCTACTACGAGCAGTACTTC. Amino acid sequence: CASRPGGYYEQYF.

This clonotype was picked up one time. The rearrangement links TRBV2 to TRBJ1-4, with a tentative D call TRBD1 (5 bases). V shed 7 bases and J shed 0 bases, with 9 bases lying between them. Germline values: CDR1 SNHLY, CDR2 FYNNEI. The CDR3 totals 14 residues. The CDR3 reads CASTRDSTNEKLFF. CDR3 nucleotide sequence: TGTGCCAGCACTAGGGACTCAACTAATGAAAAACTGTTTTTT. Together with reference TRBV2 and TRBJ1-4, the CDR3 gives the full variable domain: EPEVTQTPSHQVTQMGQEVILRCVPISNHLYFYWYRQILGQKVEFLVSFYNNEISEKSEIFDDQFSVERPDGSNFTLKIRSTKLEDSAMYFCASTRDSTNEKLFFGSGTQLSVL.

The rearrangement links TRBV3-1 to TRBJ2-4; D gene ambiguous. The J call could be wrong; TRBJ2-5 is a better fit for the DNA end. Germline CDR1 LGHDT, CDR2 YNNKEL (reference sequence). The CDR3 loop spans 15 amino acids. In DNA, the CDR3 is TGTGCCAGCAGCCACCTAAGGACCCAATCAGAGACCCAGTACTTC. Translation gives CASSHLRTQSETQYF.

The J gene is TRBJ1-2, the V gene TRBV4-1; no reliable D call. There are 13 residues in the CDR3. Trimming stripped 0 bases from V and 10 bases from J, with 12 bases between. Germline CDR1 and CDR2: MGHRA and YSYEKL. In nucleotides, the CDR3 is TGCGCCAGCAGCCAAGATGGTAGAGGTGACTACACCTTC. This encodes CASSQDGRGDYTF.

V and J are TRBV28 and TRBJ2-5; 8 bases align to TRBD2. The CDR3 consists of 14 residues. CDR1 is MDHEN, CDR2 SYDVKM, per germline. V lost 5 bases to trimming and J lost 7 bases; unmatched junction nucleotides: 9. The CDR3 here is CASSARGGRGTQYF. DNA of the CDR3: TGTGCCAGCAGTGCACGGGGGGGGAGGGGGACCCAGTACTTC.

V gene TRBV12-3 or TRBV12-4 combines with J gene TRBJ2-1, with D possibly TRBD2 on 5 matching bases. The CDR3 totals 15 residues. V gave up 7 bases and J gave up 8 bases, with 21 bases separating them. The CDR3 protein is CASNPDGGLGYEQFF. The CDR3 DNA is TGTGCCAGCAATCCCGACGGTGGACTGGGGTATGAGCAGTTCTTC.

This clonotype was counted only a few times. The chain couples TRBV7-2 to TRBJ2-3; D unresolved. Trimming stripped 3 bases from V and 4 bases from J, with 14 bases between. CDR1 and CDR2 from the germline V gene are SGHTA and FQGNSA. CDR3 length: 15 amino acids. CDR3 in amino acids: CASSFSKYEADTQYF. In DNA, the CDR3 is TGTGCCAGCAGCTTCTCCAAATACGAGGCAGATACGCAGTATTTT.

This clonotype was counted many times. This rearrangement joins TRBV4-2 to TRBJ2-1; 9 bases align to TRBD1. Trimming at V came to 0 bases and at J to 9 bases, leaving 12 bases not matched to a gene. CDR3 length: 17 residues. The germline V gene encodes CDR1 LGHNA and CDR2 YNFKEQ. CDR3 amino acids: CASSQDNTGGAFSEQFF. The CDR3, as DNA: TGTGCCAGCAGCCAAGACAACACAGGGGGCGCTTTCTCTGAGCAGTTCTTC.

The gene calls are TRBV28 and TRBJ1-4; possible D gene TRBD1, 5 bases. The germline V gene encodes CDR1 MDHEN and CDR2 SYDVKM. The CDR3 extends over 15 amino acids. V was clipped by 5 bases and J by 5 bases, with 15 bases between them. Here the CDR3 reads CASSPDRRQNEKLFF. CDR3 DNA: TGTGCCAGCAGTCCCGACCGCCGACAGAATGAAAAACTGTTTTTT.

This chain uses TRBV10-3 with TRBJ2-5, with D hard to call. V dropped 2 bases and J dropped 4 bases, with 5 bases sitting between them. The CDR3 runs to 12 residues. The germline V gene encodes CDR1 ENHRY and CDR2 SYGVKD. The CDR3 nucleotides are TGTGCCATCAGTGAGGTGGGAGAGACCCAGTACTTC. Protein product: CAISEVGETQYF.